This TCR beta chain was retrieved from a study of T cell responses to AZD1222 COVID-19 vaccine. Regarding the study as a whole: Baseline serology detected seropositivity in only a handful of AZD1222 recipients.

Per germline, CDR1 SGHRS and CDR2 YFSETQ. The CDR3 is 14 residues long. Trimming removed 4 bases at V and 7 bases at J, with 14 bases between. As for this clone: Its antigen is unidentified.

Sequenced by immunoSEQ multiplex PCR; TCRdb stores in-frame clones only, minus some. This sample yields about 170,000 clones, of which roughly 92% are seen a single time; roughly 1.5% belongs to the top ten. This TCR was recovered from an adult in good health. This chain uses TRBV5-1 with TRBJ2-2, with D possibly being TRBD2 (6 bases). The source was peripheral blood, collected on day 0 of AZD1222 vaccination. CDR3 region: CASSAGRGVGELFF. The DNA of the CDR3 is TGCGCCAGCAGCGCCGGGCGGGGTGTCGGGGAGCTGTTTTTT.